These 22 T cell receptor beta chains share one sample of origin, sequenced in a study of blood T cells in healthy people across ages. Through a sample-barcoded 5' primer and a J-beta primer mix, a second PCR was run for 7 to 11 cycles. TCRdb passed the 5' RACE reads through MiXCR, listing each CDR3 protein once. The sample consists of 1.8 million or so distinct CDR3 sequences, roughly two fifths of them appearing once. Sequenced material: blood. Receptor source: a human donor in good health.

V is TRBV9 and J is TRBJ2-5; a weak D match, TRBD2 (6 bases). The DNA end is more similar to TRBJ2-7, so the J call may be wrong. This CDR3 region has 15 residues. The germline CDR1 and CDR2 sequences are SGDLS and YYNGEE. The CDR3 coding sequence is TGTGCCAGCAGCTTAGACAGTGCGGGGTTGAACGAGCAGTACTTC. Its translation is CASSLDSAGLNEQYF.

A word on this clonotype: One junction end does not reproduce the germline sequence, and a read error may be involved. The chain recombines TRBV10-3 with TRBJ2-7; D is possibly TRBD1 (6 bases). Germline CDR1 reads ENHRY; CDR2 reads SYGVKD. The CDR3 totals 13 residues. The CDR3 DNA reads as TGTGCCATCAATGGGGACATCACCTACGGGCAGTACTTC. This encodes CAINGDITYGQYF.

The chain uses TRBV20-1 and TRBJ2-6; possible D gene TRBD1, 6 bases. This CDR3 has 17 amino acids. Deletions cut 3 bases from V and 0 bases from J, with 15 bases between. Germline-derived CDR1 and CDR2 are DFQATT and SNEGSKA (reference sequence). This chain's CDR3 is CSASNRLGASGANVLTF. In DNA, the CDR3 is TGCAGTGCTAGTAATCGACTGGGGGCCTCTGGGGCCAACGTCCTGACTTTC.

This clonotype was found once. The rearrangement links TRBV5-1 to TRBJ2-1; D is possibly TRBD2 (5 bases). V lost 4 bases to trimming and J lost 7 bases, with 15 bases between them. This CDR3 comprises 14 residues. CDR1 and CDR2 from the germline V gene are SGHRS and YFSETQ. This chain's CDR3 is CASSPYGPGNEQFF. CDR3 coding DNA: TGCGCCAGCAGCCCGTATGGGCCGGGGAATGAGCAGTTCTTC.

Concerning this clonotype: An end of the junction does not agree with germline; a read error may underlie this. This rearrangement joins TRBV5-1 to TRBJ2-7; tentatively, D is TRBD1 or TRBD2 (5 bases each). Germline V gene sequence: CDR1 SGHRS, CDR2 YFSETQ. The CDR3 consists of 13 residues. This CDR3 reads CASSHRDGYGQYF. CDR3 nucleotide sequence: TGCGCCAGCAGCCACCGGGACGGCTACGGGCAGTACTTC.

This rearrangement joins TRBV29-1 to TRBJ1-5, with D tentatively TRBD1 (6 bases). V lost 4 bases and J 3 bases, leaving 13 bases between the germline ends. The CDR3 has 14 residues. Germline CDR1 and CDR2: SQVTM and ANQGSEA. The CDR3 DNA is TGCAGCGTTGCTCCAGGGGCTACCAATCAGCCCCAGCATTTT. This translates into CSVAPGATNQPQHF. Full variable domain (rest looked up from reference TRBV29-1 and TRBJ1-5): SAVISQKPSRDICQRGTSLTIQCQVDSQVTMMFWYRQQPGQSLTLIATANQGSEATYESGFVIDKFPISRPNLTFSTLTVSNMSPEDSSIYLCSVAPGATNQPQHFGDGTRLSIL.

The table lists this clonotype with a few counts. The chain is built from TRBV6-2 or TRBV6-3 and TRBJ2-5; tentative D call: TRBD2 (7 bases). Per the germline V gene, CDR1 is MNHEY and CDR2 is SVGEGT. The CDR3 is 14 residues long. The V end was cut by 2 bases, the J end by 7 bases, with 14 bases between. CDR3 region: CASSYGGAPRTQYF. CDR3 DNA sequence: TGTGCCAGCAGTTACGGGGGGGCCCCTCGGACCCAGTACTTC.

V and J are TRBV5-1 and TRBJ2-3; 8 bases are a match to TRBD2. V shed 4 bases, J shed 4 bases, and the junction held 11 bases outside the gene matches. Germline V gene lookup returns CDR1 SGHRS and CDR2 YFSETQ. The CDR3 spans 16 residues. The CDR3, as DNA: TGCGCCAGCAGCATGAACTACGGGGGGGCGGCAGATACGCAGTATTTT. Protein sequence: CASSMNYGGAADTQYF.

This clonotype was counted between two and nine times. The chain combines TRBV28 with TRBJ1-2, with D uncertain. This CDR3 has 12 residues. The germline V gene encodes CDR1 MDHEN and CDR2 SYDVKM. Trimming took off 6 bases at V and 3 bases at J, with 8 bases between the two ends. Here the CDR3 reads CASRGNHYGYTF. CDR3 nucleotide sequence: TGTGCCAGCAGAGGAAATCACTATGGCTACACCTTC.

In regard to this clonotype: This is likely a read error, given that the CDR3 carries no conserved phenylalanine or tryptophan at its end. This chain uses TRBV7-2 with TRBJ1-1; D gene ambiguous. The V and J ends lost 2 bases and 0 bases respectively, with 4 bases between them. There are 13 residues in the CDR3. Germline V gene data show CDR1 as SGHTA and CDR2 as FQGNSA. CDR3 loop: CASSLPLNTEAFC. In DNA form, the CDR3 reads TGTGCCAGCAGCTTACCTTTGAACACTGAAGCTTTCTGT.

There are many counts of this clonotype. The rearrangement links TRBV7-2 to TRBJ2-6; D gene uncertain. Germline V gene lookup returns CDR1 SGHTA and CDR2 FQGNSA. This CDR3 contains 16 residues. Trimming left V 5 bases short and J 1 base short, with 12 bases between. The CDR3 DNA is TGTGCCAGCAGCCCGCAGATAAGTTCTGGGGCCAACGTCCTGACTTTC. Protein product: CASSPQISSGANVLTF.

The chain couples TRBV28 to TRBJ1-2; 7 bases fit TRBD1. V trimming: 4 bases; J trimming: 3 bases; junction bases outside the gene matches: 17. The CDR3 has 18 amino acids. Germline loops: CDR1 MDHEN, CDR2 SYDVKM. DNA of the CDR3: TGTGCCAGCAGTTCTATCCTCACAGGGGCTGAGGGCCACTATGGCTACACCTTC. Translating it yields CASSSILTGAEGHYGYTF.

The chain uses TRBV10-3 and TRBJ2-4; 8 bases are shared with TRBD2. The DNA end lines up better with TRBJ2-7; the J call may be wrong. CDR1 is ENHRY, CDR2 SYGVKD, per germline. This CDR3 has 14 residues. The DNA of the CDR3 is TGTGCCATCAGTGAGGGGAAGCGGGGGTACGAGCAGTACTTC. Its protein product is CAISEGKRGYEQYF.

This chain connects TRBV4-3 to TRBJ1-5; D is unresolved. V was pared by 0 bases and J by 6 bases, with 9 bases between. From germline, CDR1 is LGHNA and CDR2 YSLEER. This CDR3 is built from 14 residues. The CDR3 spells CASSQEAHGQPQHF. The CDR3 DNA sequence: TGCGCCAGCAGCCAAGAAGCCCACGGTCAGCCCCAGCATTTT.

This clonotype was seen many times. The chain couples TRBV20-1 to TRBJ2-5, with 7 bases identical to TRBD2. The CDR3 has 15 amino acids. Germline values: CDR1 DFQATT, CDR2 SNEGSKA (reference sequence). J was trimmed by 0 bases and V by 2 bases; bases with no gene match: 6. This chain's CDR3 is CSARPLLANQETQYF. The CDR3 nucleotides read TGCAGTGCTAGACCCCTACTAGCGAACCAAGAGACCCAGTACTTC.

This chain links TRBV12-3 or TRBV12-4 with TRBJ2-7, with D possibly matching TRBD2 (5 bases). The V gene lost 5 bases and the J gene lost 5 bases, with 13 bases spanning the gap. CDR3 length: 13 amino acids. The CDR3 DNA is TGTGCCAGCAGTCCCGGGGAATCAAACGAGCAGTACTTC. It specifies CASSPGESNEQYF.

This clonotype came up once. The junction departs from the called germline gene at one end, perhaps through a read error. This chain joins TRBV12-3 or TRBV12-4 and TRBJ2-7; TRBD2 is a possible D gene (6 bases). This CDR3 is built from 12 residues. The CDR3 region is CASRRGSYVQYF. CDR3 in DNA: TGTGCCAGCAGGCGGGGTTCCTACGTGCAGTACTTC.

The V call is TRBV7-8, the J call TRBJ2-4, with D maybe TRBD1 (6 bases). Gene TRBJ2-5 matches the end of the DNA better, so the J call may be wrong. This CDR3 region has 16 residues. CDR1 is SGHVS and CDR2 is FQNEAQ in the germline V gene. DNA of the CDR3: TGTGCCAGCAGCTTAAAAGGGGCTTCAGGGGCAGAGACCCAGTACTTC. Translation gives CASSLKGASGAETQYF.

The CDR3 loop is CASSFGFLLEQFF. The CDR3 DNA reads as TGTGCCAGCAGTTTTGGGTTTTTGCTTGAGCAGTTCTTC. The J gene is TRBJ2-1, the V gene TRBV12-3 or TRBV12-4; D ambiguous. V shed 3 bases and J shed 9 bases, with 12 bases lying between them. This CDR3 is 13 amino acids long.

This clonotype was seen a handful of times. V is TRBV6-2 or TRBV6-3 and J is TRBJ1-2, with 7 bases matching TRBD1. The germline V gene encodes CDR1 MNHEY and CDR2 SVGEGT. The CDR3 sequence is 15 residues long. J was trimmed by 1 base and V by 2 bases; bases with no gene match: 4. The CDR3 loop reads CASSYADRDNYGYTF. The CDR3 DNA reads as TGTGCCAGCAGTTACGCAGACAGGGATAACTATGGCTACACCTTC.

This clonotype turned up a few times. This rearrangement joins TRBV7-8 to TRBJ1-4; D gene ambiguous. Germline CDR1 reads SGHVS; CDR2 reads FQNEAQ. The CDR3 is 16 residues long. V was clipped by 3 bases and J by 0 bases, with 11 bases between them. The CDR3 loop is CASSFLLKATNEKLFF. The CDR3 nucleotides are TGTGCCAGCAGCTTCTTACTGAAGGCAACTAATGAAAAACTGTTTTTT.

J is TRBJ2-7 and V is TRBV6-5, with 8 bases lining up with TRBD1. Germline assignment: CDR1 MNHEY and CDR2 SVGAGI. The CDR3 is made up of 15 amino acids. Trimming took 0 bases from V and 7 from J; bases not matched to a gene: 8. CDR3 in DNA: TGTGCCAGCAGTTACTCAGGGACAGGCCTACGGGAGCAGTACTTC. It specifies CASSYSGTGLREQYF.